Below, 30 T cell receptor beta chains from the same sample are listed, as sequenced in a study of identical twins. MiXCR was run by TCRdb on the 5' RACE reads, yielding one entry per CDR3 protein. The repertoire holds under 900,000 distinct CDR3 sequences, approximately 13% seen once, with 1.5% to 2% in the top ten. These same data were also listed under a study on yellow fever vaccine responses in identical twins.

The specimen was PBMCs. These receptors all come from a woman aged 18-35 years in good health.

CDR3 residues: CAISDSDGGTDTQYF. The CDR3 coding sequence is TGTGCCATCAGTGATTCCGACGGGGGGACAGATACGCAGTATTTT. The chain uses TRBV10-3 and TRBJ2-3; TRBD2 aligns across 7 bases. This CDR3 spans 15 amino acids. V trimming: 3 bases; J trimming: 3 bases; junction bases outside the gene matches: 6. Germline CDR1 is ENHRY and CDR2 is SYGVKD.

V gene TRBV6-2 or TRBV6-3 combines with J gene TRBJ2-7, with D perhaps matching TRBD1 or TRBD2 (5 bases each). The V and J ends lost 8 bases and 4 bases respectively, with 12 bases between them. There are 12 residues in the CDR3. Germline CDR1 and CDR2: MNHEY and SVGEGT. The CDR3: CASRGDAYEQYF. As DNA, the CDR3 is TGTGCCAGCCGAGGGGATGCGTACGAGCAGTACTTC.

This clonotype was counted at least ten times. The V gene is TRBV15, the J gene TRBJ2-1; TRBD2 aligns across 7 bases. The V gene's germline CDR1 is LNHNV and CDR2 YYDKDF (reference sequence). V shed 0 bases and J 7 bases; nucleotides not matched to a gene: 9. The CDR3 has 16 residues. In DNA, the CDR3 is TGTGCCACCAGCAGAGATGGCCCCGGGACTATTAATGAGCAGTTCTTC. It yields the protein CATSRDGPGTINEQFF.

The chain joins TRBV6-1 to TRBJ2-7; the match to TRBD1 covers 11 bases. V shed 6 bases and J 5 bases; nucleotides not matched to a gene: 9. This CDR3 spans 15 amino acids. CDR1 is MNHNS, CDR2 SASEGT, per germline. The CDR3: CASSPGQGVINEQYF. The DNA for the CDR3 is TGTGCCAGCAGCCCGGGACAGGGGGTTATAAACGAGCAGTACTTC.

This clonotype was observed a handful of times. This sequence joins TRBV29-1 and TRBJ2-5; D may be TRBD1 (5 bases). The CDR3 is made up of 14 amino acids. The germline gives CDR1 SQVTM, CDR2 ANQGSEA. Between the trimmed V and J ends, which lost 4 bases and 5 bases, there was a span of 17 bases. For the CDR3, the DNA is TGCAGCGTTGCAATCTCAGGGATGGGCGAGACCCAGTACTTC. Its translation: CSVAISGMGETQYF.

The rearrangement joins TRBV28 to TRBJ2-1; D is possibly TRBD2 (5 bases). V was cut by 8 bases and J by 6 bases, with 14 bases left in between. The V gene's germline CDR1 is MDHEN and CDR2 SYDVKM. This CDR3 has 13 residues. CDR3 sequence: CASATPGSNEQFF. CDR3 nucleotides: TGTGCCAGCGCCACCCCGGGGAGCAATGAGCAGTTCTTC.

This clonotype showed up just a few times. The chain carries TRBV28 and TRBJ2-7, with D possibly called TRBD1 or TRBD2 (5 bases each). CDR3 length: 15 residues. Germline values: CDR1 MDHEN, CDR2 SYDVKM. Trimming stripped 7 bases from V and 3 bases from J, with 19 bases between. The CDR3 DNA sequence: TGTGCCAGCACTCCCCGGGGACCGATATACTACGAGCAGTACTTC. This gives the protein CASTPRGPIYYEQYF. The full variable domain, completed using reference TRBV28 and TRBJ2-7, is DVKVTQSSRYLVKRTGEKVFLECVQDMDHENMFWYRQDPGLGLRLIYFSYDVKMKEKGDIPEGYSVSREKKERFSLILESASTNQTSMYLCASTPRGPIYYEQYFGPGTRLTVT.

In this sample, this clonotype turned up many times. The gene calls are TRBV14 and TRBJ1-4; no definite D call. This CDR3 is 15 amino acids long. V dropped 1 base and J dropped 3 bases, with 9 bases sitting between them. Germline CDR1 and CDR2: SGHDN and FVKESK. The CDR3 bases are TGTGCCAGCAGCCAAGTGGGGTTTTCTAATGAAAAACTGTTTTTT. Residues: CASSQVGFSNEKLFF.

Ten or more counts support this clonotype. This sequence joins TRBV7-2 and TRBJ2-2; TRBD1 might be the D (6 bases). V gave up 7 bases and J gave up 0 bases, with 12 bases separating them. Looked up from germline, CDR1 is SGHTA and CDR2 is FQGNSA. This CDR3 has 15 residues. The CDR3 loop reads CASTNREPNTGELFF. The CDR3 DNA is TGTGCCAGCACAAACAGGGAGCCGAACACCGGGGAGCTGTTTTTT.

This clonotype has more than one count but fewer than ten. The chain joins TRBV12-3 or TRBV12-4 to TRBJ1-1; D unresolved. The ends were cut back, 7 bases at V and 8 bases at J, with 11 bases in the middle. The CDR3 is made up of 11 amino acids. CDR3 region: CASTPGGEAFF. The CDR3 region has the DNA TGTGCCAGCACCCCGGGTGGCGAAGCTTTCTTT.

In its sample, this clonotype was seen many times. This rearrangement joins TRBV11-3 to TRBJ1-1; D ambiguous. The V end was cut by 5 bases, the J end by 1 base, with 5 bases between. Germline V gene sequence: CDR1 SGHNT, CDR2 YENEEA. The CDR3 is made up of 12 amino acids. CDR3 coding DNA: TGTGCCAGCAGCAGGGAGAACACTGAAGCTTTCTTT. It translates to CASSRENTEAFF. Full variable domain (remainder filled in from reference TRBV11-3 and TRBJ1-1): EAGVVQSPRYKIIEKKQPVAFWCNPISGHNTLYWYLQNLGQGPELLIRYENEEAVDDSQLPKDRFSAERLKGVDSTLKIQPAELGDSAVYLCASSRENTEAFFGQGTRLTVV.

A few counts support this clonotype. The J gene is TRBJ2-4, the V gene TRBV7-9; tentatively, D is TRBD1 (5 bases). Germline loops: CDR1 SEHNR, CDR2 FQNEAQ (reference sequence). This CDR3 is built from 15 residues. Trimming left V 1 base short and J 3 bases short, with 10 bases between. The CDR3 DNA reads as TGTGCCAGCAGCTTAGTTCTGGGGCTCAAAAACATTCAGTACTTC. Translation: CASSLVLGLKNIQYF.

This chain links TRBV3-1 with TRBJ2-7; 10 bases are a match to TRBD2. From germline, CDR1 is LGHDT and CDR2 YNNKEL (reference sequence). This CDR3 is 12 amino acids long. With V trimmed by 8 bases and J by 6 bases, 4 bases remained unmatched. CDR3 sequence (DNA): TGTGCCAGCGGGCTAGCGGGAGTCGAGCAGTACTTC. This sequence encodes CASGLAGVEQYF.

The gene calls are TRBV3-1 and TRBJ2-5; 8 nucleotides agree with TRBD2. CDR3 length: 16 residues. CDR1 and CDR2 (germline): LGHDT, YNNKEL (reference sequence). Trimming removed 4 bases from V and 2 bases from J; junction bases left unmatched: 9. The CDR3 is CASSRAPAGEQETQYF. DNA of the CDR3: TGTGCCAGCAGCCGCGCGCCAGCGGGGGAACAAGAGACCCAGTACTTC.

This clonotype was observed a handful of times. This chain uses TRBV12-3 or TRBV12-4 with TRBJ1-1, with a possible D match to TRBD1 (6 bases). V was cut by 2 bases and J by 0 bases, with 16 bases left in between. The CDR3 runs 17 residues. CDR3 bases: TGTGCCAGCAGTTTACGCGGGTTGGGGGCAGTGAACACTGAAGCTTTCTTT. Translating it yields CASSLRGLGAVNTEAFF.

Ten or more counts support this clonotype. The V and J genes are TRBV5-1 and TRBJ2-3, with 8 bases matching TRBD1. Germline V gives CDR1 SGHRS, CDR2 YFSETQ. After removal of 0 bases from V and 2 bases from J, the junction contained 5 bases not matched to a gene. This CDR3 comprises 16 residues. Here the CDR3 reads CASSLGQGPSTDTQYF. In nucleotides, the CDR3 is TGCGCCAGCAGCTTGGGACAGGGGCCCTCCACAGATACGCAGTATTTT.

The chain recombines TRBV6-1 with TRBJ2-3; 10 bases are shared with TRBD2. Trimming removed 6 bases from V and 1 base from J; junction bases left unmatched: 7. Per germline, CDR1 MNHNS and CDR2 SASEGT. CDR3 size: 16 residues. CDR3 nucleotides: TGTGCCAGCAGCGACCGGACTAGCGGCCGCACAGATACGCAGTATTTT. This sequence encodes CASSDRTSGRTDTQYF.

The sample holds many counts of this clonotype. This chain uses TRBV12-3 or TRBV12-4 with TRBJ2-7; no definite D call. This CDR3 comprises 13 residues. Trimming took 3 bases from V and 2 from J, leaving 8 bases between them. The CDR3 reads CASSFGLTYEQYF. CDR3 coding DNA: TGTGCCAGCAGTTTCGGCCTTACCTACGAGCAGTACTTC.

J is TRBJ2-1 and V is TRBV15; D not resolved. The germline gives CDR1 LNHNV, CDR2 YYDKDF (reference sequence). The CDR3 totals 12 residues. The ends were cut back, 6 bases at V and 9 bases at J, with 12 bases in the middle. The CDR3 DNA reads TGTGCCACCAGATCTAGAGTTGGTGAGCAGTTCTTC. This gives the protein CATRSRVGEQFF.

This chain joins TRBV10-3 and TRBJ2-5; D is possibly TRBD1 (6 bases). Trimming took off 10 bases at V and 2 bases at J, with 17 bases between the two ends. The germline V gene encodes CDR1 ENHRY and CDR2 SYGVKD. The CDR3 spans 14 residues. In DNA, the CDR3 is TGTGCCACCAAACAGGGTTCAGGGCAAGAGACCCAGTACTTC. Protein product: CATKQGSGQETQYF.

The chain is built from TRBV4-1 and TRBJ2-3; TRBD2 is a possible D gene (6 bases). With 0 bases removed from V and 6 bases from J, the gap between germline ends came to 16 bases. CDR1 and CDR2 (germline): MGHRA, YSYEKL. This CDR3 contains 16 residues. The CDR3 spells CASSQEGRRVPDTQYF. CDR3 nucleotides: TGCGCCAGCAGCCAAGAAGGGAGGCGGGTTCCTGATACGCAGTATTTT.

This chain links TRBV6-1 with TRBJ2-7; 11 bases align to TRBD2. The V gene end was trimmed by 3 bases and the J gene end by 0 bases; junction bases not matched to a gene: 13. The CDR3 runs to 19 residues. Germline-derived CDR1 and CDR2 are MNHNS and SASEGT. CDR3 DNA: TGTGCCAGCAGTGAGGGGCCTAGCGGGGGGCCACCGCGCTCCTACGAGCAGTACGTC. It is translated as CASSEGPSGGPPRSYEQYV.

This clonotype has only a few counts. The chain combines TRBV4-1 with TRBJ2-5; 12 bases line up with TRBD2. The CDR3 totals 16 residues. Germline V gene lookup returns CDR1 MGHRA and CDR2 YSYEKL. V was pared by 5 bases and J by 2 bases, with 6 bases of the junction left unmatched. The CDR3 sequence is CASSGTSGRLQETQYF. In nucleotides, the CDR3 is TGCGCCAGCAGCGGAACTAGCGGGAGGCTTCAAGAGACCCAGTACTTC.

The chain has TRBV9 and TRBJ2-2, with D perhaps TRBD1 or TRBD2 (5 bases each). Germline values: CDR1 SGDLS, CDR2 YYNGEE. V lost 4 bases and J lost 5, with 12 bases in between. This CDR3 spans 14 amino acids. The CDR3 DNA reads TGTGCCAGCAGCTCGGGACGTCCAACCGGGGAGCTGTTTTTT. Protein product: CASSSGRPTGELFF. Drawing the rest from reference TRBV9 and TRBJ2-2, the complete variable domain is DSGVTQTPKHLITATGQRVTLRCSPRSGDLSVYWYQQSLDQGLQFLIQYYNGEERAKGNILERFSAQQFPDLHSELNLSSLELGDSALYFCASSSGRPTGELFFGEGSRLTVL.

This clonotype was counted ten times or more. This sequence joins TRBV4-1 and TRBJ2-1; D may correspond to TRBD1 or TRBD2 (5 bases each). Trimming removed 8 bases at V and 9 bases at J, with 14 bases between. The CDR3 is made up of 12 amino acids. Germline lookup yields CDR1 MGHRA and CDR2 YSYEKL. CDR3 sequence: CASAQGRGEQFF. CDR3 nucleotides: TGCGCCAGCGCCCAGGGACGGGGTGAGCAGTTCTTC.

A few counts support this clonotype. This chain uses TRBV7-9 with TRBJ2-1; no clear D. With 2 bases removed from V and 6 bases from J, the gap between germline ends came to 14 bases. The CDR3 sequence is 15 residues long. The germline gives CDR1 SEHNR, CDR2 FQNEAQ (reference sequence). CDR3 protein: CASSLRQGHSNEQFF. The CDR3 DNA sequence: TGTGCCAGCAGCTTACGACAAGGGCACAGCAATGAGCAGTTCTTC.

This clonotype occurred a few times. The CDR3, as DNA: TGTGCCAGCAGCCGGGGACTAGCGGGGCGGTTCTCCGAGGGCAATGAGCAGTTCTTC. Amino acids: CASSRGLAGRFSEGNEQFF. The chain joins TRBV6-1 to TRBJ2-1; 13 bases map to TRBD2. There are 19 residues in the CDR3. Germline CDR1 is MNHNS and CDR2 is SASEGT. V was clipped by 6 bases and J by 6 bases; unmatched bases: 17.

The chain uses TRBV7-9 and TRBJ1-1, with D uncertain. The CDR3 consists of 13 residues. V was cut by 5 bases and J by 6 bases, with 13 bases left in between. Germline V gene sequence: CDR1 SEHNR, CDR2 FQNEAQ (reference sequence). The CDR3, as DNA: TGTGCCAGCAGCCCTCTCAAGGCGGCTGAAGCTTTCTTT. Amino acid sequence: CASSPLKAAEAFF.

There are a few counts of this clonotype. The V call is TRBV20-1, the J call TRBJ2-5; D is possibly TRBD2 (6 bases). Germline CDR1 DFQATT, CDR2 SNEGSKA (reference sequence). The CDR3 runs to 14 residues. V dropped 6 bases and J dropped 7 bases, with 21 bases sitting between them. CDR3 loop: CSASGLSESGTQYF. The CDR3 coding sequence is TGCAGTGCATCGGGACTCTCAGAGTCTGGGACCCAGTACTTC.

The chain has TRBV9 and TRBJ1-2; TRBD1 matches at 9 bases. The CDR3 runs 15 residues. Per germline, CDR1 SGDLS and CDR2 YYNGEE. The V and J ends lost 3 bases and 3 bases, in that order; junction bases with no gene match: 6. CDR3 sequence: CASSAWGDRDYGYTF. The CDR3 DNA reads TGTGCCAGCAGCGCCTGGGGGGACAGGGACTATGGCTACACCTTC.